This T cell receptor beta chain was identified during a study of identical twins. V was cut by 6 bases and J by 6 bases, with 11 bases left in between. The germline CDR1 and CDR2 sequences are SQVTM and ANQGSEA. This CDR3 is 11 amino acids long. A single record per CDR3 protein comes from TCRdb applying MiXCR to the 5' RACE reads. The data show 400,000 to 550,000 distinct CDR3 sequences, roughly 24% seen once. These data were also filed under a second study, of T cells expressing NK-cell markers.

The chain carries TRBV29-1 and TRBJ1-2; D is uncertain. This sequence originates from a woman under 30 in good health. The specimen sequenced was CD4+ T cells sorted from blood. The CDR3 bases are TGCAGCGTACTCTCGAGGGATGGCTACACCTTC. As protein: CSVLSRDGYTF.